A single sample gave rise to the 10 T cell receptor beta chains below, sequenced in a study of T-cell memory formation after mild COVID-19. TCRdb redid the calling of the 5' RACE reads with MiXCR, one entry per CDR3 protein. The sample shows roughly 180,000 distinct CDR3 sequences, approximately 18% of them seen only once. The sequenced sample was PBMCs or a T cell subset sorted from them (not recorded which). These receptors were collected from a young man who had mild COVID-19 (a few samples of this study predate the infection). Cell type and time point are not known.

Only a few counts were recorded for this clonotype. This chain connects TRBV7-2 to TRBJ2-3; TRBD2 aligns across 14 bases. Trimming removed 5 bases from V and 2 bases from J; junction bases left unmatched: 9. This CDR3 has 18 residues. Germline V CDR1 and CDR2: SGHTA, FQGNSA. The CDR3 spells CASSARTSGGINTDTQYF. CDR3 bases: TGTGCCAGCAGCGCGAGGACTAGCGGGGGGATCAACACAGATACGCAGTATTTT.

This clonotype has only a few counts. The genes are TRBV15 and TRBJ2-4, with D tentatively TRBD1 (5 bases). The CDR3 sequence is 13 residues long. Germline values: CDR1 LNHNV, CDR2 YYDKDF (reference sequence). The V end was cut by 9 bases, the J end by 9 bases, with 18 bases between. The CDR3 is CATTFPGIPIQYF. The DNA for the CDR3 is TGTGCCACTACATTTCCAGGGATACCCATTCAGTACTTC.

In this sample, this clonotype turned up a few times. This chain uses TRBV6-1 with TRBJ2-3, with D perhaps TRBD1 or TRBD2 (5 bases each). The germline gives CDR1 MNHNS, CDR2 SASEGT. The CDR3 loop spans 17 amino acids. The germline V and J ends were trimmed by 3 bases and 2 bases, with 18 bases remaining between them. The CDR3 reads CASSEYWDLGNTDTQYF. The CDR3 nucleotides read TGTGCCAGCAGTGAGTACTGGGACCTCGGTAACACAGATACGCAGTATTTT.

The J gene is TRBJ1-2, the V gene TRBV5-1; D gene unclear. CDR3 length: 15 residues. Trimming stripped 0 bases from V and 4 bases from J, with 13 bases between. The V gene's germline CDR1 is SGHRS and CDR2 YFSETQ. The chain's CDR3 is CASSLEGKSSYGYTF. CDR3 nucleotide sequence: TGCGCCAGCAGCTTGGAGGGCAAATCCTCCTATGGCTACACCTTC.

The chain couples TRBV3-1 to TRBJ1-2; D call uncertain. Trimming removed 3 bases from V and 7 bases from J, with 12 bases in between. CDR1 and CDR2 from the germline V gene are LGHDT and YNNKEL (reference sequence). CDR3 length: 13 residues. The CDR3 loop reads CASSHDRYSGYTF. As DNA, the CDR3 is TGTGCCAGCAGCCATGACCGTTATAGTGGCTACACCTTC.

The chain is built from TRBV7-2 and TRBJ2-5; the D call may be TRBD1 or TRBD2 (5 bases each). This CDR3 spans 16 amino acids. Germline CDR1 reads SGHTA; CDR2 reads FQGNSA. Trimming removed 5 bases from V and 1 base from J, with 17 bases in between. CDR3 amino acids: CASSPARAGSQETQYF. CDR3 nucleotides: TGTGCCAGCAGCCCGGCTCGGGCAGGGAGCCAAGAGACCCAGTACTTC.

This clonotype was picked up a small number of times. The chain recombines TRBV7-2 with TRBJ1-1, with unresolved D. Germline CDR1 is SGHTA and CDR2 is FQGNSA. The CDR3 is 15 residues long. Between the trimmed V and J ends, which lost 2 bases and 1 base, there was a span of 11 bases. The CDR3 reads CASSLSPGGNTEAFF. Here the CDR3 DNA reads TGTGCCAGCAGCTTATCTCCGGGAGGGAACACTGAAGCTTTCTTT.

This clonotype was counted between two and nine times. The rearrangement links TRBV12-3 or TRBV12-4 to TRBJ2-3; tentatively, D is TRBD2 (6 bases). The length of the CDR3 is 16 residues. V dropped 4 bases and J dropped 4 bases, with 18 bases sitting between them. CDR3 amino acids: CASSSFLAIGADTQYF. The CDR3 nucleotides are TGTGCCAGCAGTTCCTTCCTAGCGATCGGCGCAGATACGCAGTATTTT.

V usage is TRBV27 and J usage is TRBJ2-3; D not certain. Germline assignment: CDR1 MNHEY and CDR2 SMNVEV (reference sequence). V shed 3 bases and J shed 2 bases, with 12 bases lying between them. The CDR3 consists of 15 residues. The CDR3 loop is CASSLRQVSTDTQYF. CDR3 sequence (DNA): TGTGCCAGCAGTTTGAGGCAGGTTTCCACAGATACGCAGTATTTT.

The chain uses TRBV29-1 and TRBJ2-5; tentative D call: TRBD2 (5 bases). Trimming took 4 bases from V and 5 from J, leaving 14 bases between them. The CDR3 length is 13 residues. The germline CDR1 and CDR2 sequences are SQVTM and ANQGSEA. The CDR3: CSVVRRRSETQYF. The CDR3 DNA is TGCAGCGTTGTTCGACGGAGGTCGGAGACCCAGTACTTC.